The source of this T cell receptor beta chain is a study of a mutant IDH1 vaccine in newly diagnosed glioma. As for the study in general: Treatment recipients were about 60% male and about 40% female, and their mean age was approximately 42 years.

For this clone: Its antigen is undetermined.

Findings and caveats of the study: Evidence of vaccine-induced immune responses was documented in approximately 93% of patients.

Measured with immunoSEQ multiplex PCR; TCRdb has only the in-frame clones, and not every one. This table has around 88,000 clones, about four fifths appearing once. Time point of the sample: baseline, week 1 (first vaccination visit). Treatment reported: pre-vaccination baseline after standard-of-care therapy. The donors had new WHO grade 3 or 4 astrocytomas; these were IDH1-mutant and ATRX-lost. Specimen: PBMCs, collected from a glioma patient treated with radiotherapy, temozolomide or both. The source of this sequence is a man between 40 and 49 years old with glioma.

The CDR3 bases are TGTGCCAGCAGCCAAGATCGTGGAACTAGCGGGAGTCAAGAGACCCAGTACTTC. This encodes CASSQDRGTSGSQETQYF. The rearrangement links TRBV5-4 to TRBJ2-5; 11 bases fit TRBD2. The J segment lost 2 bases and the V segment lost 4 bases, leaving 13 bases of the junction unmatched. CDR3 length: 18 residues. Germline V gene data show CDR1 as SGHNT and CDR2 as YYREEE (reference sequence).